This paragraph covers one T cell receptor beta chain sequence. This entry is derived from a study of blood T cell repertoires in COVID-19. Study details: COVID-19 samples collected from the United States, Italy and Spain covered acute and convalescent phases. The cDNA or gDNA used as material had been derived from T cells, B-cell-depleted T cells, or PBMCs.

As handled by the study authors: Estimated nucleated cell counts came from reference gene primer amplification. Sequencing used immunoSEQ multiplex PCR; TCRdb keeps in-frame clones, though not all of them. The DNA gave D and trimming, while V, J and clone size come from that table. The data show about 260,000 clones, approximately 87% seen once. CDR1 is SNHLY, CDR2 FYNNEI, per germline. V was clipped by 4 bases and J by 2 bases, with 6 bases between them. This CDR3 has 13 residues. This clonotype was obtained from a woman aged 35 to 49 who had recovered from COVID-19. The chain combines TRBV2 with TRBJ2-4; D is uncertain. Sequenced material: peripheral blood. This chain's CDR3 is CASSGGTKNIQYF. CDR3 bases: TGTGCCAGCAGTGGAGGTACCAAAAACATTCAGTACTTC.